The clone carrying this TCR beta chain was counted at least ten times. Its antigen is not known. The sample is drawn from a study of glioma-infiltrating T cells. CDR3 length: 14 residues. Trimming stripped 3 bases from V and 0 bases from J, with 11 bases between. The V gene's germline CDR1 is SQVTM and CDR2 ANQGSEA. Amplification of TCR alpha and beta CDR3 regions from RNA used iRepertoire nested multiplex PCR. TCRdb re-called the multiplex PCR reads through MiXCR, storing one row per CDR3 protein. The table lists some 40,000 distinct CDR3 sequences, 20% to 25% of them singletons. Whole-study findings and limits: Above-expected tissue-blood divergence occurred in all gliomas, most in low-grade ones.

This chain links TRBV29-1 with TRBJ1-1; D not resolved. This sequence originates from a human donor with low-grade glioma or glioblastoma, undergoing nonglioma brain surgery, or in good health (not recorded which). Source material: glioma tissue, nonneoplastic brain tissue, or PBMCs (not recorded which). The CDR3 reads CSVDSSLMNTEAFF. Written as DNA, the CDR3 is TGCAGCGTTGACAGCAGTCTCATGAACACTGAAGCTTTCTTT.